This TCR beta chain was captured by sequencing in a study of T cells in localized non-small cell lung cancer. CDR1 is MDHEN and CDR2 is SYDVKM in the germline V gene. V was pared by 3 bases and J by 7 bases, with 17 bases of the junction left unmatched. The CDR3 loop spans 17 amino acids. Assay used: immunoSEQ multiplex PCR; TCRdb lists only in-frame clones, some missing. The data hold around 130,000 clones, with about 90% observed a single time. The TCR comes from a female donor older than 55 with stage I lung adenocarcinoma. The specimen was peripheral blood, collected before any cancer treatment. The V and J genes are TRBV28 and TRBJ2-5; 7 positions match TRBD2. The CDR3 nucleotides read TGTGCCAGCAGTTTTTTATCGGGAGGATTGAAGGATGGGACCCAGTACTTC. It yields the protein CASSFLSGGLKDGTQYF.